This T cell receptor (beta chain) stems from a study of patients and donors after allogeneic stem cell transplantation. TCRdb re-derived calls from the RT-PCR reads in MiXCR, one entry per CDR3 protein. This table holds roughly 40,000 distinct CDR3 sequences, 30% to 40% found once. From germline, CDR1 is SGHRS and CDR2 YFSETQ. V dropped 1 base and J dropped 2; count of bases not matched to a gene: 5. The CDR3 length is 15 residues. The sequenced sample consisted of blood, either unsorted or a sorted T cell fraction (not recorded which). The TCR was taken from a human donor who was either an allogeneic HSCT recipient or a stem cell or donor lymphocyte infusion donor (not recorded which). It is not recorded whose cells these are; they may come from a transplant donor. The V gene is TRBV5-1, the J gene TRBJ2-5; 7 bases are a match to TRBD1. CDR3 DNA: TGCGCCAGCAGCTTGACTTCGGGACAGCAAGAGACCCAGTACTTC. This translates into CASSLTSGQQETQYF.